Shown below are 13 T cell receptor beta chains from a single sample sequenced in a study of blood T cells in healthy people across ages. Combining a sample-barcoded 5' primer with a J-beta primer mix, a second PCR ran for roughly 6 to 11 cycles. MiXCR was run by TCRdb on the 5' RACE reads, yielding one entry per CDR3 protein. The table records 550,000 to 600,000 distinct CDR3 sequences, 47% of them present only once. Material for sequencing was blood. The receptors originated from a man older than 75 in good health.

V is TRBV12-3 or TRBV12-4 and J is TRBJ1-1, with 7 bases aligning to TRBD1. V lost 5 bases, J lost 1 base, and 10 bases stayed unmatched. CDR3 size: 16 residues. This chain's CDR3 is CASSPGTAAKNTEAFF. Here the CDR3 DNA reads TGTGCCAGCAGTCCGGGGACAGCTGCAAAGAACACTGAAGCTTTCTTT.

The chain links TRBV5-1 to TRBJ2-1; D not resolved. The V gene's germline CDR1 is SGHRS and CDR2 YFSETQ. Trimming took 5 bases from V and 8 from J, leaving 17 bases between them. This CDR3 has 14 amino acids. The CDR3 DNA reads as TGCGCCAGCAGTCCTCGGGCTGAAATTCATGAGCAGTTCTTC. It specifies CASSPRAEIHEQFF.

Only one count was recorded for this clonotype. This rearrangement joins TRBV7-2 to TRBJ1-2; 10 bases agree with TRBD1. Germline CDR1 reads SGHTA; CDR2 reads FQGNSA. Trimming at V came to 5 bases and at J to 5 bases, leaving 5 bases not matched to a gene. This CDR3 spans 14 amino acids. In DNA, the CDR3 is TGTGCCAGCAGCGGGGGACAGGGGAGATATGGCTACACCTTC. It is translated as CASSGGQGRYGYTF. Variable domain in full (rest from reference TRBV7-2 and TRBJ1-2): GAGVSQSPSNKVTEKGKDVELRCDPISGHTALYWYRQSLGQGLEFLIYFQGNSAPDKSGLPSDRFSAERTGGSVSTLTIQRTQQEDSAVYLCASSGGQGRYGYTFGSGTRLTVV.

The chain uses TRBV7-2 and TRBJ2-7, with D perhaps matching TRBD1 (6 bases). Germline V lookup: CDR1 SGHTA, CDR2 FQGNSA. V lost 7 bases to trimming and J lost 7 bases, with 23 bases between them. The CDR3 is made up of 15 amino acids. Written as DNA, the CDR3 is TGTGCCAGCAAACGACAGGAGAGCTCCTACAATGAGCAGTACTTC. It is translated as CASKRQESSYNEQYF.

J is TRBJ2-7 and V is TRBV2; D unresolved. Germline V gene lookup returns CDR1 SNHLY and CDR2 FYNNEI. V lost 8 bases to trimming and J lost 0 bases, with 23 bases between them. The CDR3 has 17 amino acids. DNA for the CDR3: TGTGCCAGCGCCCCGCGGCCTAAGAATATGTCCTCCTACGAGCAGTACTTC. As protein: CASAPRPKNMSSYEQYF. The entire variable domain, with the rest obtained from reference TRBV2 and TRBJ2-7, is as follows: EPEVTQTPSHQVTQMGQEVILRCVPISNHLYFYWYRQILGQKVEFLVSFYNNEISEKSEIFDDQFSVERPDGSNFTLKIRSTKLEDSAMYFCASAPRPKNMSSYEQYFGPGTRLTVT.

This clonotype has a handful of counts. Possible read error: a much larger clone is one base away. The chain has TRBV6-5 and TRBJ2-5; the D is unclear. Germline CDR1 and CDR2: MNHEY and SVGAGI. CDR3 length: 15 amino acids. Trimming cost V 2 bases and J 11 bases, with 21 bases left between them. The CDR3 protein is CASSYRQANYNEQYF. Written as DNA, the CDR3 is TGTGCCAGCAGTTACCGGCAGGCGAATTACAATGAGCAGTACTTC.

This clonotype was seen once. A much bigger clone sits one base away, suggesting this may be a read error. The chain links TRBV6-5 to TRBJ1-6; D remains ambiguous. Trimming took off 6 bases at V and 7 bases at J, with 7 bases between the two ends. Germline V CDR1 and CDR2: MNHEY, SVGAGI. This CDR3 region has 12 residues. The CDR3 DNA sequence: TGTGCCAGCAGGTCGGGAAATTCACCCCTCCACTTT. Encoded protein: CASRSGNSPLHF.

The chain combines TRBV3-1 with TRBJ1-2, with no clear D. Germline CDR1 LGHDT, CDR2 YNNKEL (reference sequence). The CDR3 runs 13 residues. V dropped 0 bases and J dropped 8 bases, with 10 bases sitting between them. For the CDR3, the DNA is TGTGCCAGCAGCCAAGACCCGATGGCGGGCTACACCTTC. Its protein product is CASSQDPMAGYTF.

The chain recombines TRBV5-6 with TRBJ2-2; 10 nucleotides agree with TRBD1. Germline V lookup: CDR1 SGHDT, CDR2 YYEEEE. V shed 3 bases and J 4 bases; nucleotides not matched to a gene: 6. The CDR3 runs 16 residues. CDR3 nucleotide sequence: TGTGCCAGCAGCTCTCCGGGACAGGGGAGCACCGGGGAGCTGTTTTTT. Protein sequence: CASSSPGQGSTGELFF.

To note about this clonotype: With a much larger clone just one base away, this may be a read error. CDR3 nucleotide sequence: TGTGCCAGCAGTGCGACGGACAGGGCCTTCAATTCATCCCTCCACTTT. Residues: CASSATDRAFNSSLHF. The genes are TRBV6-1 and TRBJ1-6, with TRBD1 matching 8 bases. CDR1 is MNHNS, CDR2 SASEGT, per germline. The CDR3 has 16 residues.

This chain links TRBV5-8 with TRBJ2-4; TRBD2 agrees at 7 bases. Germline V gene lookup returns CDR1 SGHTS and CDR2 YDEGEE. The CDR3 totals 15 residues. With V trimmed by 0 bases and J by 8 bases, 8 bases remained unmatched. The CDR3 region is CASSLAGAGTDIQYF. Here the CDR3 DNA reads TGTGCCAGCAGCTTGGCCGGAGCGGGAACGGACATTCAGTACTTC.

The chain joins TRBV4-2 to TRBJ2-1, with D perhaps matching TRBD1 (6 bases). Germline V gene lookup returns CDR1 LGHNA and CDR2 YNFKEQ. V was clipped by 1 base and J by 6 bases, with 10 bases between them. The CDR3 consists of 14 residues. The CDR3 is CASSQVRDTNEQFF. The CDR3 nucleotides are TGTGCCAGCAGCCAAGTCCGGGACACCAATGAGCAGTTCTTC.

The chain links TRBV7-2 to TRBJ2-3; possible D gene TRBD2, 6 bases. This CDR3 is 14 amino acids long. V was trimmed by 5 bases and J by 4 bases, leaving 13 bases between them. CDR1 is SGHTA and CDR2 is FQGNSA in the germline V gene. DNA of the CDR3: TGTGCCAGCAGCAAGGGACTCCAGTCAGATACGCAGTATTTT. Its translation: CASSKGLQSDTQYF.